This T cell receptor (beta chain) appears in the sequencing data of a study of shared clonotypes between healthy human individuals. V lost 6 bases and J 3 bases, leaving 10 bases between the germline ends. This CDR3 spans 13 amino acids. The germline V gene encodes CDR1 SNHLY and CDR2 FYNNEI. This table comes from immunoSEQ multiplex PCR, and its TCRdb copy is limited to in-frame clones, with some not included. The data show about 1 million clones, around four fifths seen once. Source material: memory CD4+ T cells sorted from blood. Subset specified: CD45RA-negative fraction. This chain joins TRBV2 and TRBJ2-3; D is ambiguous. The sequence was obtained from a man aged 18 to 35 in good health. As DNA, the CDR3 is TGTGCCAGCAGGAGCCCAGCGACAGATACGCAGTATTTT. It is translated as CASRSPATDTQYF.